This is a list of T cell receptor beta chains from one sample in a study of cytomegalovirus exposure and HLA in healthy donors. Data came from immunoSEQ multiplex PCR; TCRdb stores just in-frame clones and leaves some out. The sample holds 200,000 to 250,000 clones; around 76% are singletons and the top ten take around 5.4%. Sequenced sample: PBMCs. Source of these receptors: a woman aged 40 to 50 in good health and CMV-seropositive. CDR3s leave out the opening cysteine and the closing phenylalanine or tryptophan. The D gene is left open where the match is weak. Only some rows state a clone size, as once, few, many or a class for expanded clones.

j_call v_call d_call clone_size cdr3_aa
TRBJ1-6 TRBV30 TRBD1 . AWALGQGYNSPLH
TRBJ1-1 TRBV25-1 . . ASSRGGYTEAF
TRBJ1-3 TRBV18 . . ASSLAKPHPGHPSAIY
TRBJ1-1 TRBV18 TRBD1 . ASSSGQGNEAF
TRBJ1-1 TRBV19 . . ASTLTENTEAF
TRBJ1-2 TRBV29-1 TRBD1 few SVEALGRGLGYT
TRBJ2-5 TRBV5-1 . . ASSLLMETQY
TRBJ2-3 TRBV4-1 TRBD2 few ASSPILRLAGAADTQY
TRBJ1-5 TRBV5-8 TRBD1 . ASPRDRGSLSNQPQH
TRBJ1-1 TRBV18 . . ASSPPNPGGSEAF
TRBJ1-2 TRBV7-8 . . ASSLARGGYGYT